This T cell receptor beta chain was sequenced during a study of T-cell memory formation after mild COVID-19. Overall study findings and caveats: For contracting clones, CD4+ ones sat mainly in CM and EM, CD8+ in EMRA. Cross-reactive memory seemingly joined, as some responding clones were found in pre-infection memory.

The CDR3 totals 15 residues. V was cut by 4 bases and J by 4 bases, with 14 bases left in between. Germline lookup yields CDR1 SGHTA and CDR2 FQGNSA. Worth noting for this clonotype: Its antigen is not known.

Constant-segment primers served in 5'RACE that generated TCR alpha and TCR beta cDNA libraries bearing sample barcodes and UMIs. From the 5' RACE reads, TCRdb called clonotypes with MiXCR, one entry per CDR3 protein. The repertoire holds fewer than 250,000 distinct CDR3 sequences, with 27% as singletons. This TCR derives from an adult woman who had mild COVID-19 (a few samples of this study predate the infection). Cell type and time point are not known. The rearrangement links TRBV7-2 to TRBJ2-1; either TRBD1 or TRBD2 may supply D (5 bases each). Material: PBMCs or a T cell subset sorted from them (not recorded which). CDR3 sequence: CASSSTGTLYNEQFF. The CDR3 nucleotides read TGTGCCAGCAGCTCGACCGGGACGCTGTACAATGAGCAGTTCTTC.